This T cell receptor beta chain is drawn from a study of T cell responses to AZD1222 COVID-19 vaccine. Study-wide background: The study pooled second doses at about 4 or about 12 weeks.

Points on this clone: Its target is unknown.

V shed 0 bases and J 6 bases; nucleotides not matched to a gene: 22. CDR1 is PRHDT and CDR2 is FYEKMQ in the germline V gene (reference sequence). The CDR3 length is 20 residues. Study outcomes and limitations: Targets within unmutated variant regions were reportedly found for nearly half of spike-specific TCRs.

Using immunoSEQ multiplex PCR, the repertoire was profiled, and TCRdb retains in-frame clones only, with some absent. The sample records about 130,000 clones, 90% being singletons. The starting material was peripheral blood, obtained on day 0 of AZD1222 vaccination. This TCR was recovered from an adult in good health. V and J are TRBV13 and TRBJ1-2; TRBD1 matches at 7 bases. CDR3 nucleotide sequence: TGTGCCAGCAGCTTAGGGATCGCAAGAGGGGGCCGTGGGATTGGAAATGGCTACACCTTC. Translation: CASSLGIARGGRGIGNGYTF.